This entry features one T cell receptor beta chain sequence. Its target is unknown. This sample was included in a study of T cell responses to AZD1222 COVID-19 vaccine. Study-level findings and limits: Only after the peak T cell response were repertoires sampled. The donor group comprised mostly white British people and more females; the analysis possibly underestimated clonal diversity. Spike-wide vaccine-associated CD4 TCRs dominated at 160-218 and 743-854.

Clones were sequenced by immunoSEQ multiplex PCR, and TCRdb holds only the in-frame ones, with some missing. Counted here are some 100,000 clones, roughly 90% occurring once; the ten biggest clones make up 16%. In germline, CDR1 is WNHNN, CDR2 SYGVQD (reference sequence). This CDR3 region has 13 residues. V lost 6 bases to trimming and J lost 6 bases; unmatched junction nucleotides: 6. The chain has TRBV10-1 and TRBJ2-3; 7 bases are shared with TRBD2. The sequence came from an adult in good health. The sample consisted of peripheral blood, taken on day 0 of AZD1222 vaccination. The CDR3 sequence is CASRDRDYDTQYF. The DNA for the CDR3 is TGCGCCAGCAGAGACCGGGACTACGATACGCAGTATTTT.